Given below is one T cell receptor beta chain in context. TCRdb's table, derived via immunoSEQ multiplex PCR, lists solely in-frame clones and lacks some. The table includes under 95,000 clones, under 85% detected once. This sample was taken from a study of blood T cell repertoires in COVID-19. The CDR3 runs 14 residues. Trimming pared 0 bases from V and 7 bases from J, leaving 10 bases between. Germline loops: CDR1 LGHDT, CDR2 YNNKEL (reference sequence). Sequencing was carried out using peripheral blood. The chain is built from TRBV3-1 (or the pseudogene TRBV3-2) and TRBJ1-5, with TRBD1 as a possible D gene (5 bases). The source of this sequence is a woman aged 80 or over with COVID-19, enrolled during active disease. CDR3 protein: CASSQDGAQQPQHF. In DNA, the CDR3 is TGTGCCAGCAGCCAAGATGGGGCTCAGCAGCCCCAGCATTTT.